These 15 T cell receptor beta chains originate from one sample sequenced in a study of shared clonotypes between healthy human individuals. Repertoires were generated with immunoSEQ multiplex PCR, while TCRdb's copy carries only in-frame clones and drops some. The sample yields 2,500,000 or so clones, roughly 93% seen once. The specimen was naive CD4+ T cells from PBMCs. The sample's subset: CD45RA+ positively selected. The receptors stem from a man younger than 35 in good health. Some clones in this sample may be carry-over from other donors' samples.

Only one count was recorded for this clone. The same CDR3 arises from other DNA sequences in this sample as well. This rearrangement joins TRBV7-2 to TRBJ2-3; maybe TRBD1 (6 bases). Germline CDR1 reads SGHTA; CDR2 reads FQGNSA. The CDR3 loop spans 13 amino acids. Trimming removed 6 bases at V and 4 bases at J, with 11 bases between. CDR3 coding DNA: TGTGCCAGCAGTCCATCAGGGGCAGATACGCAGTATTTT. Its protein is CASSPSGADTQYF.

The gene calls are TRBV18 and TRBJ1-5; TRBD1 matches 8 bases. This CDR3 region has 16 residues. V shed 0 bases, J shed 3 bases, and the junction held 4 bases outside the gene matches. Germline V CDR1 and CDR2: KGHSH, LQKENI. The CDR3 nucleotides are TGTGCCAGCTCACCACCGTCAGGGGGCACCAATCAGCCCCAGCATTTT. Translation gives CASSPPSGGTNQPQHF.

This clone was seen a single time. This chain uses TRBV11-2 with TRBJ2-5; D is unresolved. This CDR3 comprises 16 residues. Germline V CDR1 and CDR2: SGHAT, FQNNGV. V was shortened by 7 bases and J by 1 base, with 19 bases between the two germline ends. The CDR3 sequence is CASTTLRGWPQETQYF. The CDR3, as DNA: TGTGCCAGCACCACTTTACGAGGCTGGCCCCAAGAGACCCAGTACTTC.

In its sample, this clone was seen once. CDR3 in amino acids: CASSEGPSLPSSYNSPLHF. CDR3 coding DNA: TGTGCCAGCAGTGAAGGACCGTCGCTTCCGAGCTCCTATAATTCACCCCTCCACTTT. The chain has TRBV6-1 and TRBJ1-6; no definite D call. V lost 1 base, J lost 0 bases, and 16 bases lay in between. Germline V lookup: CDR1 MNHNS, CDR2 SASEGT. This CDR3 spans 19 amino acids.

V usage is TRBV7-9 and J usage is TRBJ2-3; 10 bases map to TRBD2. CDR3 size: 16 residues. Germline-derived CDR1 and CDR2 are SEHNR and FQNEAQ (reference sequence). With 4 bases clipped from V and 3 bases from J, the junction kept 7 bases outside the gene matches. CDR3: CASSYYGLAATDTQYF. The DNA for the CDR3 is TGTGCCAGCAGCTACTACGGACTAGCGGCAACAGATACGCAGTATTTT.

The chain carries TRBV28 and TRBJ2-1; 10 nucleotides line up with TRBD1. The V gene end was trimmed by 5 bases and the J gene end by 1 base; junction bases not matched to a gene: 5. The germline V gene encodes CDR1 MDHEN and CDR2 SYDVKM. There are 16 residues in the CDR3. CDR3 sequence reads: CASSTPGQGSYNEQFF. DNA of the CDR3: TGTGCCAGCAGTACACCGGGACAGGGGTCCTACAATGAGCAGTTCTTC.

This chain uses TRBV5-1 with TRBJ2-5; 10 bases match TRBD1. Germline CDR1 and CDR2: SGHRS and YFSETQ. Unmatched junction bases numbered 2, after V lost 0 bases and J lost 6 bases. The CDR3 length is 14 residues. The chain's CDR3 is CASSLGTGGQTQYF. CDR3 sequence (DNA): TGCGCCAGCAGCTTGGGGACAGGGGGACAGACCCAGTACTTC. The variable domain in full, completed from reference TRBV5-1 and TRBJ2-5, reads KAGVTQTPRYLIKTRGQQVTLSCSPISGHRSVSWYQQTPGQGLQFLFEYFSETQRNKGNFPGRFSGRQFSNSRSEMNVSTLELGDSALYLCASSLGTGGQTQYFGPGTRLLVL.

The chain is built from TRBV7-2 and TRBJ2-7; TRBD2 is a possible D gene (5 bases). The V end lost 4 bases, the J end lost 2 bases, and 12 bases lay between the germline ends. The germline CDR1 and CDR2 sequences are SGHTA and FQGNSA. The length of the CDR3 is 14 residues. The CDR3 nucleotides are TGTGCCAGCAGCTCCGGGGATCCCCCCTACGAGCAGTACTTC. Its protein product is CASSSGDPPYEQYF. The full variable domain, its missing parts supplied by reference TRBV7-2 and TRBJ2-7, is GAGVSQSPSNKVTEKGKDVELRCDPISGHTALYWYRQSLGQGLEFLIYFQGNSAPDKSGLPSDRFSAERTGGSVSTLTIQRTQQEDSAVYLCASSSGDPPYEQYFGPGTRLTVT.

This chain uses TRBV5-1 with TRBJ2-7, with D unresolved. Germline CDR1 SGHRS, CDR2 YFSETQ. The V end was cut by 2 bases, the J end by 2 bases, with 11 bases between. The CDR3 has 14 residues. Here the CDR3 DNA reads TGCGCCAGCAGCTTCGTCGGCACCACCTACGAGCAGTACTTC. It encodes CASSFVGTTYEQYF.

This chain uses TRBV5-1 with TRBJ2-2, with a possible D match to TRBD2 (5 bases). Looked up from germline, CDR1 is SGHRS and CDR2 is YFSETQ. The CDR3 runs to 12 residues. V lost 2 bases, J lost 7 bases, and 6 bases lay in between. CDR3 protein: CASSFGDGELFF. The CDR3 DNA reads as TGCGCCAGCAGCTTCGGGGACGGGGAGCTGTTTTTT.

The V and J genes are TRBV7-3 and TRBJ2-3, with a tentative D call TRBD1 (6 bases). Germline lookup yields CDR1 SGHTA and CDR2 FQGTGA. With 3 bases removed from V and 2 bases from J, the gap between germline ends came to 12 bases. This CDR3 is built from 15 residues. The CDR3 loop reads CASSFTGSVTDTQYF. The CDR3 region has the DNA TGTGCCAGCAGCTTCACAGGGTCCGTCACAGATACGCAGTATTTT.

The chain is built from TRBV5-1 and TRBJ1-5; D is uncertain. Germline values: CDR1 SGHRS, CDR2 YFSETQ. The CDR3 covers 15 residues. Deletions cut 2 bases from V and 4 bases from J, with 13 bases between. CDR3 DNA sequence: TGCGCCAGCAGCTTAGGGTTTGAGAAAAATCAGCCCCAGCATTTT. It yields the protein CASSLGFEKNQPQHF.

The table lists this clone with a count of one. The genes are TRBV2 and TRBJ1-4; D remains unclear. V was clipped by 4 bases and J by 17 bases, with 26 bases between them. The CDR3 totals 15 residues. In germline, CDR1 is SNHLY, CDR2 FYNNEI. The CDR3 region is CASSVLIGPEGRFFF. As DNA, the CDR3 is TGTGCCAGCAGTGTTCTTATAGGGCCCGAAGGGCGGTTTTTTTTT.

The chain joins TRBV7-3 to TRBJ2-1; D may be TRBD1 or TRBD2 (5 bases each). The CDR3 loop spans 15 amino acids. Germline CDR1 is SGHTA and CDR2 is FQGTGA. V gave up 3 bases and J gave up 6 bases, with 15 bases separating them. The CDR3 nucleotides are TGTGCCAGCAGCTTCGCAGGGAGCAGGGCCAATGAGCAGTTCTTC. Translated, it gives CASSFAGSRANEQFF.

This chain uses TRBV28 with TRBJ2-2, with a weak D call TRBD2 (5 bases). From germline, CDR1 is MDHEN and CDR2 SYDVKM. Trimming pared 6 bases from V and 3 bases from J, leaving 14 bases between. The CDR3 is 15 residues long. CDR3 in amino acids: CASRLGGADTGELFF. DNA for the CDR3: TGTGCCAGCAGGCTAGGAGGAGCTGACACCGGGGAGCTGTTTTTT.